This T cell receptor (beta chain) is from a study of vaccination effects on CD4 cells after COVID-19. Expansion with viral peptide pools was applied to antigen-specific CD4+ T cells by the ViraFEST assay prior to sequencing. The culture ran for about 11 days, and then CD4+ T cells were isolated. Nucleocapsid antibodies stayed negative before and after vaccination, showing no earlier SARS-CoV-2 infection. Cultures of around 2.2 million PBMC per well contained approximately 10 IU/ml IL-2 plus 10 ug/ml peptides. Half-medium exchanges with IL-2 medium took place on days 3 and 7. There are a few counts of this clone. Its antigen is currently unknown. V lost 5 bases and J lost 2; bases outside the gene matches: 6. Germline V gives CDR1 SGHNT, CDR2 YYREEE (reference sequence). The CDR3 has 15 amino acids. The assay was immunoSEQ multiplex PCR, and TCRdb's table has in-frame clones only and misses some. The table includes 20,000 or so clones, 65% to 80% detected once.

The clonotype originates from a human donor who received a COVID-19 vaccine. Material: CD4+ T cells from PBMCs cultured with HCoV-NL63 spike peptides, obtained before COVID-19 vaccination. This sequence joins TRBV5-4 and TRBJ1-2; 10 bases align to TRBD1. This CDR3 reads CASSQRGQGNYGYTF. The CDR3 nucleotides are TGTGCCAGCAGTCAACGGGGACAGGGGAACTATGGCTACACCTTC. Filled out from reference TRBV5-4 and TRBJ1-2, the complete variable domain reads ETGVTQSPTHLIKTRGQQVTLRCSSQSGHNTVSWYQQALGQGPQFIFQYYREEENGRGNFPPRFSGLQFPNYSSELNVNALELDDSALYLCASSQRGQGNYGYTFGSGTRLTVV.